The T cell receptor (beta chain) described here comes from a study of early T cells in non-severe SARS-CoV-2 infection (dated by TCRdb to the early 2020s). With respect to the entire study: Because TCR sequencing relied on bulk RNA taken from unsorted whole blood, pairing of alpha and beta chains was not possible. Overall results and qualifications from the work: VDJdb matching was skewed toward anti-spike CD8 responses and likely underestimated virus-specific expansions by missing private and CD4 specificities.

Reading the germline V gene gives CDR1 SGHVS and CDR2 FQNEAQ. After removal of 5 bases from V and 4 bases from J, the junction retains 6 bases not matched to a gene. Measured from the cysteine to the phenylalanine, the CDR3 is 15 residues long. Of all the DNA, just the CDR3 is kept, 45 bases in frame from base 1. This clonotype came up a few times. Its antigen target is currently unknown. Per-nucleotide qualities are absent, and no much larger clonotype sits a single base away. Set within a cohort of healthcare workers in London, UK, this nested case-control study involved weekly PCR testing of nasopharyngeal swabs along with blood sampling. Between 23 and 31 March 2020, the week of the UK lockdown, healthcare workers were enrolled and then followed up weekly for as long as 16 weeks. Receptor amplification or capture employed 5' RACE. TCRdb names NextSeq 500 as the instrument used. In the TCR library protocol, unique molecular identifiers were attached to individual cDNA molecules to correct for PCR bias and sequencing error. Both TCR alpha and beta chains were sequenced, and tight co-correlation was observed between alpha and beta sequence abundances in each sample. Processing in the source paper ran as follows. Decombinator V4 was used to annotate the V gene, J gene and CDR3 of the TCR sequences. Expanded TCRs were defined as changing significantly between any two time points under a Poisson model with p below 0.0001. Abundances of TCRs were expressed as counts per million after normalisation to the total number of TCRs sequenced in each sample. MAIT TCRs were defined by TRAV1-2 paired with TRAJ12, TRAJ20 or TRAJ33, and iNKT TCRs by TRAV10 paired with TRAJ18. VDJdb, accessed 1 November 2021, was searched for CMV, EBV and SARS-CoV-2 annotated TCRs, with TCRs annotated for multiple antigens excluded. TCRdb handled the public reads itself, with Q25 trimming in fastp and clone calling in MiXCR, and kept productive beta chains. A single entry per CDR3 protein holds the most common genes and DNA from its merged rows. It is TCRdb's table, rather than the study itself, that gives the V and J calls and clone size. The sample includes 20,000 to 30,000 distinct CDR3 sequences, with 4.2% observed a single time. 3.5% to 5% of the sample goes to the ten largest clones.

The sample comprised whole blood. The origin of this receptor is an adult who was a healthcare worker with PCR-confirmed SARS-CoV-2 infection or an uninfected control (not recorded which). The V and J segments used are TRBV7-8 and TRBJ2-2, with 8 central nucleotides matching TRBD1. Here the CDR3 is given as CASSAQGAFTGELFF. The DNA sequence is as follows: TGTGCCAGCAGCGCCCAGGGGGCGTTCACCGGGGAGCTGTTTTTT.